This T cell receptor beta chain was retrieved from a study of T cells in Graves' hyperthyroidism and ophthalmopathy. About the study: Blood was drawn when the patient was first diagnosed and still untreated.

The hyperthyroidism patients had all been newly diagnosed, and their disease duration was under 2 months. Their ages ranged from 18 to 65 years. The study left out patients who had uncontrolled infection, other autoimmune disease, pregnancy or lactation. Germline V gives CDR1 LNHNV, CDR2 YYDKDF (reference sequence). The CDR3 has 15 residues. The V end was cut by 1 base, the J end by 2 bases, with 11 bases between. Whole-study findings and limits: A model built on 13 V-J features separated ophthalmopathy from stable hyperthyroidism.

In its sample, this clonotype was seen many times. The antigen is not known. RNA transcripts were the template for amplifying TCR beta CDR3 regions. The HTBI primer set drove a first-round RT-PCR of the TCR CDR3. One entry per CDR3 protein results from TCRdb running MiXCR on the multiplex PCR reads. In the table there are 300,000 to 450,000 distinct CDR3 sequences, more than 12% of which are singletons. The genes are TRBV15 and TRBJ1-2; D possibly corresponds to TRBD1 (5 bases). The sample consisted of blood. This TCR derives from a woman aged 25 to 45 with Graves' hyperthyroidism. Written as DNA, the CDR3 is TGTGCCACCAGCAGAGGTCGGGAGGGGAACTATGGCTACACCTTC. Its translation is CATSRGREGNYGYTF.